This is a list of T cell receptor beta chains from one sample in a study of molecular identifiers for immune sequencing clone quantification. TCRdb re-called the PCR reads through MiXCR, storing one row per CDR3 protein. The sample consists of about 510,000 distinct CDR3 sequences, about 21% of them appearing once. The sample consisted of naive CD8+ T cells from blood, with Jurkat cell RNA spiked in. Source of these receptors: a human donor in good health. Some libraries in this study had Jurkat cell RNA spiked in. Each CDR3 is given with its conserved first and last residue. A D gene is named only where the DNA matches it firmly. Size is omitted from some rows. Given values are once, few, many or a class for expanded clones.

size	V	D	J	DNA	CDR3
.	TRBV4-3	.	TRBJ2-6	TGCGCCAGCAGCCAAGCCCGCTCTGGGGCCAACGTCCTGACTTTC	CASSQARSGANVLTF
many	TRBV7-9	TRBD1	TRBJ2-1	TGTGCCAGCAGCCCCTGGACAGGGACCTACAATGAGCAGTTCTTC	CASSPWTGTYNEQFF
many	TRBV29-1	.	TRBJ2-7	TGCAGCGTTGTATGGTCCGGGATCTCCTACGAGCAGTACTTC	CSVVWSGISYEQYF
many	TRBV4-3	.	TRBJ2-7	TGCGCCAGCAGCCTAATTACCTGGGCCACCGAGCAGTACTTC	CASSLITWATEQYF
.	TRBV7-9	.	TRBJ1-5	TGTGCCAGCAGCTTAGTGACAGGACTATTCGATCAGCCCCAGCACTTT	CASSLVTGLFDQPQHF
once	TRBV7-9	.	TRBJ2-3	TGTGCCAGCAGCTTTACCGGAGGTACGCAGTATTTT	CASSFTGGTQYF
.	TRBV6-5	TRBD2	TRBJ2-7	TGTGCCAGCAGTTACTCGACTAGCGGGGGCGAGCAGTACTTC	CASSYSTSGGEQYF
.	TRBV4-2	TRBD1	TRBJ2-3	TGTGCCAGCAGGGGAGCCGGGACAGCTGGGGCAGATACGCAGTATTTT	CASRGAGTAGADTQYF
many	TRBV6-2/TRBV6-3	.	TRBJ1-5	TGTGCCAGCAGTTACGGCAGATGGAGCAATCAGCCCCAGCATTTT	CASSYGRWSNQPQHF
many	TRBV10-3	.	TRBJ2-3	TGTGCCATCAGTGATCCCACTAGAGGAGATACGCAGTATTTT	CAISDPTRGDTQYF
many	TRBV4-3	.	TRBJ2-5	TGCGCCAGCAGACCCCCGGGCACCCAAGAGACCCAGTACTTC	CASRPPGTQETQYF
few	TRBV3-1	TRBD2	TRBJ2-5	TGTGCCAGCAGCCAATTAGCGGGGGGCCTCCAAGAGACCCAGTACTTC	CASSQLAGGLQETQYF